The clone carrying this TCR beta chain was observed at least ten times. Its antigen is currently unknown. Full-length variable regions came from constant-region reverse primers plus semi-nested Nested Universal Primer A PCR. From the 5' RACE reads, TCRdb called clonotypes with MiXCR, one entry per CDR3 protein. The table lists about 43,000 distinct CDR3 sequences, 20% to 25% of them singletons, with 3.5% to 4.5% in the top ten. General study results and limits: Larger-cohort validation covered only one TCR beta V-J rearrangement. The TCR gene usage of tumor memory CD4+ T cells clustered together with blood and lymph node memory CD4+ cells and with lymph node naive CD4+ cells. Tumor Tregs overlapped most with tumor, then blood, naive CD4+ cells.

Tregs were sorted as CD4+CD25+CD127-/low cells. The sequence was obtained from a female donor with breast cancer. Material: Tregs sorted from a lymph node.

As DNA, the CDR3 is TGCAGCGTTGAACGGCAGGGGAGCTACGAGCAGTACTTC. As protein: CSVERQGSYEQYF. The chain links TRBV29-1 to TRBJ2-7, with D perhaps TRBD1 (6 bases). The germline V and J ends were trimmed by 2 bases and 3 bases, with 11 bases remaining between them. This CDR3 is built from 13 residues. Germline loops: CDR1 SQVTM, CDR2 ANQGSEA.